This section outlines one T cell receptor (beta chain) sequence together with its context. Germline V lookup: CDR1 MNHEY, CDR2 SMNVEV (reference sequence). J was trimmed by 1 base and V by 3 bases; bases with no gene match: 2. The CDR3 extends over 15 amino acids. The sample is drawn from a study of CD8 T cells in Susac syndrome. RNA amounts of roughly 0.5 to 1 ug underwent reverse transcription with random hexamers. Each CDR3 protein is one row after TCRdb ran MiXCR on the immunoSEQ multiplex PCR reads. The table lists about 180,000 distinct CDR3 sequences, about 95% of them singletons. TEMRA cells were FACS-enriched, and CD8+ and CD4+ T cells were isolated negatively.

The source is a human donor with multiple sclerosis. Input material: CD8+ T cells from PBMCs. The rearrangement uses TRBV27 and TRBJ2-2; 7 bases fit TRBD2. The CDR3 DNA reads as TGTGCCAGCAGTTTCACGGGAGGGAACACCGGGGAGCTGTTTTTT. As protein: CASSFTGGNTGELFF.